There are many counts of the clone carrying this TCR beta chain. The data are from a study of regulatory T cells in long-lasting Graves disease. The time point: newly diagnosed GD, antithyroid drugs for less than 3 months. From RNA extracted from PBMCs, the TCR library was made. Sequencing libraries for TCR beta were prepared with iRepertoire HTBI primers and Arm-PCR of CDR3 regions. MiXCR, run by TCRdb on the multiplex PCR reads, gives a single entry per CDR3 protein. Of about 560,000 distinct CDR3 sequences listed, about 16% are singletons. Germline CDR1 reads SNHLY; CDR2 reads FYNNEI. Trimming removed 7 bases from V and 4 bases from J, with 19 bases in between. This CDR3 is 15 amino acids long. Another study also made use of these data, one on T cells in Graves' hyperthyroidism and ophthalmopathy. Per that study: The TCR CDR3 first-round RT-PCR relied on the HTBI primer set. Ophthalmopathy was predicted by the model a median of 6.5 months ahead of onset.

The chain joins TRBV2 to TRBJ1-1; D remains ambiguous. The sequences come from peripheral blood mononuclear cells (PBMCs), collected at new diagnosis, from a patient treated with antithyroid drugs. The sequence derives from a man between 18 and 35 years old with Graves disease. For the CDR3, the DNA is TGTGCCAGCAAGGGAGCTTGGGGAGAACTCACTGAAGCTTTCTTT. Translated, it gives CASKGAWGELTEAFF.